Listed below are T cell receptor beta chains from one sample, sequenced in a study of naive CD8 T cells in extremely preterm neonates. Here immunoSEQ multiplex PCR was the method, and the copy in TCRdb shows in-frame clones only, minus some. The data show thousands of clones, 90% to 95% seen once. The sample comprised naive CD8+ T cells from cord blood. Every receptor here comes from a boy who was born preterm. Both conserved end residues are part of each CDR3. The order of the fields is CDR3 DNA, CDR3 protein, clone size, J gene, V gene, D gene. D genes are given only for firm matches. A clone size is listed for some rows: how often the clone was seen (once, few, many), or a class if it is expanded.

TGCAGCGTTGAAGGGACTAGCGGGAGCTCCTACGAGCAGTACTTC,CSVEGTSGSSYEQYF,once,TRBJ2-7,TRBV29-1,TRBD2
TGTGCCAGCAGTTACCTCACAGGGGGCTACGAGCAGTACTTC,CASSYLTGGYEQYF,.,TRBJ2-7,TRBV6-5,TRBD1
TGTGCCAGCAGCTTTTCAGCCTATAGGGGATGGACTGAAGCTTTCTTT,CASSFSAYRGWTEAFF,.,TRBJ1-1,TRBV7-9,.
TGTGCCAGCAGTTTATCGGGACAAAACTACGAGCAGTACTTC,CASSLSGQNYEQYF,.,TRBJ2-7,TRBV27,.
TGTGCCAGCAGTTTGAGAGGGGCTGAAGCTTTCTTT,CASSLRGAEAFF,.,TRBJ1-1,TRBV27,.
TGCGCCAGCAGCCAAGGGGATACGCAGTATTTT,CASSQGDTQYF,.,TRBJ2-3,TRBV4-1,.
TGTGCCAGCAGTTTAGTTGGGACATACAATGAGCAGTTCTTC,CASSLVGTYNEQFF,.,TRBJ2-1,TRBV27,.
TGTGCCAGCAGCTTGTGGGGCCTTAATGAAAAACTGTTTTTT,CASSLWGLNEKLFF,.,TRBJ1-4,TRBV5-6,.
TGTGCCAGCAGTTTAAGTTGGGGGGGAGTGTCGCAGCCCCAGCATTTT,CASSLSWGGVSQPQHF,once,TRBJ1-5,TRBV27,.
TGTGCCAGCAGTCCGGGACAGAGCTCCTACGAGCAGTACTTC,CASSPGQSSYEQYF,.,TRBJ2-7,TRBV28,TRBD1
TGTGCCAGCAGCTCGAGCAATGAGCAGTTCTTC,CASSSSNEQFF,.,TRBJ2-1,TRBV5-6,.
TGCGCCAGCAGTGAGGGACTCTCCTACGAGCAGTACTTC,CASSEGLSYEQYF,.,TRBJ2-7,TRBV10-2,.
TGTGCCTGGAGTAGCGGGAGTGAGCAGTTCTTC,CAWSSGSEQFF,.,TRBJ2-1,TRBV30,TRBD2
TGTGCCAGCAGCTTAGGGCACAATGAAAAACTGTTTTTT,CASSLGHNEKLFF,.,TRBJ1-4,TRBV7-9,.
TGTGCCAGCAGTGAATACGGACTAGCAGGCTACGAGCAGTACTTC,CASSEYGLAGYEQYF,.,TRBJ2-7,TRBV25-1,TRBD2
TGTGCCAGCAGTCCCGGACTTGCAGGGGACACTGAGGCTTTCTTT,CASSPGLAGDTEAFF,.,TRBJ1-1,TRBV27,.
TGTGCCAGCAGCTTAGCAGGGAACACTGAAGCTTTCTTT,CASSLAGNTEAFF,once,TRBJ1-1,TRBV11-3,.
TGTGCCAGCAGCTTAGCCGGGACTAGCGGGAGCGAGCAGTACTTC,CASSLAGTSGSEQYF,.,TRBJ2-7,TRBV7-2,TRBD2
TGTGCCAGTAGTTCGTTGTTTAGCGGGAGGGCCGACAATGAGCAGTTCTTC,CASSSLFSGRADNEQFF,.,TRBJ2-1,TRBV19,TRBD2
TGTGCCTGGAGTCCCCGGGACAGGGACTACGAGCAGTACTTC,CAWSPRDRDYEQYF,.,TRBJ2-7,TRBV30,TRBD1
TGTGCCAGCAGCTTAGCGGGAGGGCCCTACACAGATACGCAGTATTTT,CASSLAGGPYTDTQYF,once,TRBJ2-3,TRBV7-2,TRBD2
TGTGCCAGCAGCGTAGGAGAGGGACCTTACGAGCAGTACTTC,CASSVGEGPYEQYF,.,TRBJ2-7,TRBV9,.
TGCAGCGTTGAAGATACAGGGGGCTCCTACGAGCAGTACTTC,CSVEDTGGSYEQYF,.,TRBJ2-7,TRBV29-1,TRBD1
TGTGCCAGCAGTTTATGGAACACTGAAGCTTTCTTT,CASSLWNTEAFF,.,TRBJ1-1,TRBV28,.
TGCGCCAGCAGCCAAGGTTTCAACAATCAGCCCCAGCATTTT,CASSQGFNNQPQHF,.,TRBJ1-5,TRBV4-3,.
TGCGCCAGCAGCCAAGAAATCGGGAGTTACAATGAGCAGTTCTTC,CASSQEIGSYNEQFF,.,TRBJ2-1,TRBV4-1,.
TGCAGCGTTGAAGAACAGGGGTGGACTAACTATGGCTACACCTTC,CSVEEQGWTNYGYTF,.,TRBJ1-2,TRBV29-1,TRBD1
TGTGCCAGCAGCTTAGGGGGGAGGGAAGGAGATACGCAGTATTTT,CASSLGGREGDTQYF,.,TRBJ2-3,TRBV11-2,TRBD2
TGCGCCAGCAGCCAAGAAAGTCTAGCGTACTCCTACGAGCAGTACTTC,CASSQESLAYSYEQYF,once,TRBJ2-7,TRBV4-1,.
TGTGCCAGTAGTATTAGCTTCCTAGCGTCCTACCAAGAGACCCAGTACTTC,CASSISFLASYQETQYF,.,TRBJ2-5,TRBV19,.
TGTGCCAGCAATCAAGGGGGCAACACTGAAGCTTTCTTT,CASNQGGNTEAFF,.,TRBJ1-1,TRBV2,TRBD1
TGTGCCAGCAGCGTAGCCCGAACTAGCGGAGCACACAATGAGCAGTTCTTC,CASSVARTSGAHNEQFF,.,TRBJ2-1,TRBV9,TRBD2
TGTGCCAGCAGCTTGGGACAGGGGGCGAGCACAGATACGCAGTATTTT,CASSLGQGASTDTQYF,.,TRBJ2-3,TRBV5-5,TRBD1
TGCGCCAGCAGCCAAGAGGGACTAGCGGGATACAATGAGCAGTTCTTC,CASSQEGLAGYNEQFF,.,TRBJ2-1,TRBV4-3,TRBD2
TGTGCCAGCAGCTTGACAGGGGGCTACGAGCAGTACTTC,CASSLTGGYEQYF,.,TRBJ2-7,TRBV7-3,TRBD1
TGTGCCAGCAGTCCCGGATCCTCTGGAAACACCATATATTTT,CASSPGSSGNTIYF,.,TRBJ1-3,TRBV28,.
TGTGCCAGCAGTGAAAACACGGCAAACACCATATATTTT,CASSENTANTIYF,.,TRBJ1-3,TRBV2,.
TGTGCCAGTAGTATAACTAGCGGGTACAATGAGCAGTTCTTC,CASSITSGYNEQFF,.,TRBJ2-1,TRBV19,TRBD2
TGCGCCAGCAGCTGGACTAGCTCCTACGAGCAGTACTTC,CASSWTSSYEQYF,once,TRBJ2-7,TRBV5-1,TRBD2
TGTGCCAGCAGCTTAATGGACAGGGGGCGAGGAGGATCCTACGAGCAGTACTTC,CASSLMDRGRGGSYEQYF,.,TRBJ2-7,TRBV5-4,TRBD1
TGTGCCAGCAGCTGGGGACTAGCGGGAGAGGCCTCCTACAATGAGCAGTTCTTC,CASSWGLAGEASYNEQFF,.,TRBJ2-1,TRBV5-4,TRBD2
TGTGCCAGCAGCCAAGTGTGGGGGACCGGGGAGCTGTTTTTT,CASSQVWGTGELFF,.,TRBJ2-2,TRBV14,.
TGTGCCAGCAGCCCTACAGGTACTGAAGCTTTCTTT,CASSPTGTEAFF,.,TRBJ1-1,TRBV6-5,.
TGTGCCAGCAGTGGGGGGACAGATACGCAGTATTTT,CASSGGTDTQYF,.,TRBJ2-3,TRBV2,.